This T cell receptor beta chain was documented in a study of cytomegalovirus exposure and HLA in healthy donors. Study conclusions and caveats: V- and J-gene trimming in TCR beta was tied to a missense DCLRE1C variant by an analysis performed later. As was reported, the HLA-A and HLA-B alleles of most subjects were accurately predicted from TCR beta sequences. It was confirmed in vitro that three of the CMV-associated chains were specific for CMV antigens.

The study ran its PCR with 60 Vbeta and 13 Jbeta primers. Libraries were prepared by immunoSEQ multiplex PCR; TCRdb keeps only in-frame clonotypes and omits some of them. The data contain around 150,000 clones, roughly 85% of them singletons. V was clipped by 2 bases and J by 8 bases, with 12 bases between them. The CDR3 covers 13 residues. CDR1 MNHEY and CDR2 SVGAGI come from the germline V gene. As for this clone: The antigen is unknown.

The sample consisted of PBMCs. This clonotype originated in a woman in her twenties or thirties in good health and CMV-seronegative. V gene TRBV6-5 combines with J gene TRBJ1-2, with D perhaps matching TRBD1 (6 bases). CDR3 sequence (DNA): TGTGCCAGCAGTTACGGGGGCCTGTTCGGCTACACCTTC. Translated: CASSYGGLFGYTF.